This T cell receptor beta chain was observed in a study of cytomegalovirus exposure and HLA in healthy donors. As for the study in general: The 110 or so validation repertoires were produced on the same platform as the 650 to 800 repertoires of the first cohort. This was reported in a later analysis. Study results and limitations: Whilst most TCR sequences proved rare, a subset of public TCRs occurred across many donors. The investigators catalogued some 150 TCR beta chains as cytomegalovirus-associated.

The germline gives CDR1 SEHNR, CDR2 FQNEAQ (reference sequence). The length of the CDR3 is 15 residues. Trimming shortened V by 2 bases and J by 8 bases, and 13 bases separated the two germline ends. This clone has only a few counts. Its antigen is still unknown. Produced via immunoSEQ multiplex PCR; TCRdb's table is partial and in-frame only. The profile shows approximately 130,000 clones, over 65% of them singletons. From the 120-subject validation cohort, which was separate from the roughly 610-subject first cohort, the donors were drawn. This receptor was obtained from a woman in her 30s in good health and CMV-seronegative. Sequenced: PBMCs. The chain links TRBV7-9 to TRBJ1-6; no definite D call. The CDR3 nucleotides read TGTGCCAGCAGCTTATCCGGGGTGCAATATTCACCCCTCCACTTT. Its translation is CASSLSGVQYSPLHF.